The TCR beta chain described here comes from a study of cytotoxic CD8 clonotypes in ibrutinib-treated CLL. The CDR3 covers 13 residues. In germline, CDR1 is GTSNPN, CDR2 SVGIG (reference sequence). V dropped 1 base and J dropped 7 bases, with 13 bases sitting between them. Some clones are missing from TCRdb's copy, which holds only in-frame ones; the method was immunoSEQ multiplex PCR. This sample has tens of thousands of clones, with roughly 85% found just once. Comments on this clone: Its antigen remains unidentified.

Study results and caveats: A difference in sampling times existed between sustained-remission and progressing patients.

The clonotype was recovered from a human donor with chronic lymphocytic leukemia. The starting material was PBMCs, obtained after 24 months of ibrutinib treatment. The chain uses TRBV30 and TRBJ1-2; a weak D match, TRBD1 (6 bases). The CDR3 spells CAWSETGPGGYTF. CDR3 nucleotide sequence: TGTGCCTGGAGTGAGACAGGCCCAGGTGGCTACACCTTC.